The rows below give T cell receptor beta chains drawn from one sample of a study of blood T cell repertoires in COVID-19. Generated by immunoSEQ multiplex PCR, the TCRdb table keeps only in-frame clones and is missing some. The data show 250,000 to 350,000 clones, approximately 87% seen once. Sequencing was carried out using PBMCs or T cells enriched from blood (not recorded which). All receptors derive from a woman aged 25 to 39 who had recovered from COVID-19. Both conserved end residues are part of each CDR3. The D gene is left open where the match is weak. A clone size is listed for some rows: how often the clone was seen (once, few, many), or a class if it is expanded.

J,size,V,D,DNA,CDR3
TRBJ1-5,.,TRBV19,TRBD1,TGTGCCAGCCGAGGACAGGGGCGGCAGCCCCAGCATTTT,CASRGQGRQPQHF
TRBJ2-1,.,TRBV7-2,.,TGTGCCAGCAGCTTAACCGGGACGGGGGATTTCGAGCAGTTCTTC,CASSLTGTGDFEQFF
TRBJ2-1,.,TRBV15,TRBD2,TGTGCCACCAGCAGGGGACTAGCGGGGGGCGCCTCCTACAATGAGCAGTTCTTC,CATSRGLAGGASYNEQFF
TRBJ1-3,once,TRBV5-5,TRBD1,TGTGCCAGCATCCTAGGACAGGCTGGAAACACCATATATTTT,CASILGQAGNTIYF
TRBJ1-4,.,TRBV21-1,.,TGTGCCAGCAGCACTGACAGGGGGACTAATGAAAAACTGTTTTTT,CASSTDRGTNEKLFF
TRBJ1-2,.,TRBV12-3/TRBV12-4,.,TGTGCCAGCAGTTTTTCGGGGGAGGGCTACACCTTC,CASSFSGEGYTF
TRBJ1-6,.,TRBV10-2,TRBD1,TGCGCCAGCAGGGTACAGGGGGCGGTTAATTCACCCCTCCACTTT,CASRVQGAVNSPLHF
TRBJ1-6,.,TRBV19,.,TGTGCCAGTAATCGGGGGGGGTTTCACTATAATTCACCCCTCCACTTT,CASNRGGFHYNSPLHF
TRBJ1-1,once,TRBV9,TRBD1,TGTGCCAGCAGCCCCGGGACAGGGGCGGACACTGAAGCTTTCTTT,CASSPGTGADTEAFF
TRBJ1-5,.,TRBV5-8,.,TGTGCCAGCAGCTTGGCGGGACACGGCAATCAGCCCCAGCATTTT,CASSLAGHGNQPQHF
TRBJ2-3,.,TRBV5-1,TRBD2,TGCGCCAGCAGCCCGGGGACTAGCGGGGGGGCGGGCACAGATACGCAGTATTTT,CASSPGTSGGAGTDTQYF
TRBJ1-5,few,TRBV28,.,TGTGCCAGCACCCCAAGTGGAGGGATACAGCCCCAGCATTTT,CASTPSGGIQPQHF
TRBJ1-5,.,TRBV28,.,TGTGCCAGCAGTTTACTGGGGTTACAGGGCAATCAGCCCCAGCATTTT,CASSLLGLQGNQPQHF
TRBJ1-1,.,TRBV4-2,TRBD1,TGTGCCAGCAGCCCAGGACAGGGGGCGACTGAAGCTTTCTTT,CASSPGQGATEAFF
TRBJ1-3,.,TRBV3-1/TRBV3-2,.,TGTGCCAGCAGCCACCTTGGACTCGAATCTGGAAACACCATATATTTT,CASSHLGLESGNTIYF
TRBJ2-7,.,TRBV15,TRBD2,TGTGCCACCAGCAGAGGTAGCGGGGGGCCCCGGGAGCAGTACTTC,CATSRGSGGPREQYF
TRBJ1-5,.,TRBV9,.,TGTGCCAGCAGCGCCGGACCGACAGGCTATCAGCCCCAGCATTTT,CASSAGPTGYQPQHF
TRBJ1-1,.,TRBV25-1,.,TGTGCCAGCAGTTTGGGGACACTGATGAACACTGAAGCTTTCTTT,CASSLGTLMNTEAFF
TRBJ1-5,once,TRBV2,TRBD1,TGTGCCAGCGCCTTAACAGGGGGTCATAGCAATCAGCCCCAGCATTTT,CASALTGGHSNQPQHF
TRBJ1-2,.,TRBV7-9,.,TGTGCCAGCAGCAGTAAAGGGGGAGGGATGCATGGCTACACCTTC,CASSSKGGGMHGYTF
TRBJ1-6,.,TRBV4-1,.,TGCGCCAGCAGCCAAACCTCGGCAGGGTCTGGGAATTCACCCCTCCACTTT,CASSQTSAGSGNSPLHF
TRBJ2-7,few,TRBV7-9,.,TGTGCCAGCAGCCCAGGGATGGGACACGGAGCCTACGAGCAGTACTTC,CASSPGMGHGAYEQYF
TRBJ2-1,.,TRBV30,.,TGTGCCTGGACTGGAGGGCTCTACAATGAGCAGTTCTTC,CAWTGGLYNEQFF
TRBJ2-5,.,TRBV28,.,TGTGCCAGCAGCTTTGGTAGGACCCAGTACTTC,CASSFGRTQYF
TRBJ2-6,.,TRBV27,.,TGTGCCAGCACCGTAGGAGGGGTGGAAGGGGCCAACGTCCTGACTTTC,CASTVGGVEGANVLTF
TRBJ1-4,.,TRBV18,TRBD1,TGTGCCAGCTCACCACCGGGACAGGCTAATGAAAAACTGTTTTTT,CASSPPGQANEKLFF
TRBJ2-7,.,TRBV7-8,TRBD1,TGTGCCAGCAGCCCGAGACAGGGGGTGATGTACGAGCAGTACTTC,CASSPRQGVMYEQYF
TRBJ1-2,.,TRBV27,TRBD1,TGTGCCAGCGCGTTAGGACAGGGGGGCTATGGCTACACCTTC,CASALGQGGYGYTF
TRBJ2-3,.,TRBV5-1,TRBD2,TGCGCCAGCAGTTATAGCGGGACCGACACAGATACGCAGTATTTT,CASSYSGTDTDTQYF
TRBJ2-7,.,TRBV29-1,.,TGCAGCGTTCTTGCAGGGGACCTCTACGAGCAGTACTTC,CSVLAGDLYEQYF
TRBJ1-4,once,TRBV9,.,TGTGCCAGCAGCCCCCACTCGGGGAAGGAGGAAAAACTGTTTTTT,CASSPHSGKEEKLFF
TRBJ2-5,once,TRBV5-6,TRBD2,TGTGCCAGCAGCTTGAAACCGGGACTAGCAGGCGAGACCCAGTACTTC,CASSLKPGLAGETQYF
TRBJ2-5,.,TRBV7-6,TRBD2,TGTGCCAGCAGCCACGGAGCGGGGATGAGCGAGACCCAGTACTTC,CASSHGAGMSETQYF
TRBJ2-3,.,TRBV6-1,TRBD2,TGTGCCAGCAGTGAAGCGTTGGCGGGGGGCAAGCAGTATTTT,CASSEALAGGKQYF
TRBJ1-2,.,TRBV4-1,.,TGCGCCAGCTCCTGGGCCGCCGACGATAGGGGCTACACCTTC,CASSWAADDRGYTF
TRBJ1-6,.,TRBV6-6,.,TGTGCCAGCAGTCTGACAGAATTTAATTCACCCCTCCACTTT,CASSLTEFNSPLHF
TRBJ2-7,.,TRBV2,.,TGTGCCAGCAGTTCATCCGAGCAGTACTTC,CASSSSEQYF
TRBJ1-3,.,TRBV2,TRBD1,TGTGCCAGCAGCCCACAGGGGGTTTTAGGTGGAAACACCATATATTTT,CASSPQGVLGGNTIYF
TRBJ1-2,.,TRBV6-5,.,TGTGCCAGCAGTTACCAGGAACACTATGGCTACACCTTC,CASSYQEHYGYTF
TRBJ1-3,.,TRBV3-1/TRBV3-2,.,TGTGCCAGCACCACCAACAGGGACGGTGGAAACACCATATATTTT,CASTTNRDGGNTIYF
TRBJ2-3,.,TRBV2,.,TGTGCCAGCACCCAAGCCAGGGGTCCGGTTTCCACAGATACGCAGTATTTT,CASTQARGPVSTDTQYF
TRBJ1-1,once,TRBV5-4,TRBD1,TGTGCCAGCAGCTTCGGACAGGCAAACACTGAAGCTTTCTTT,CASSFGQANTEAFF
TRBJ1-1,.,TRBV10-1,.,TGCGCCAGCAGCCTGACCGACTACACTGAAGCTTTCTTT,CASSLTDYTEAFF